These 4 T cell receptor beta chains originate from one sample sequenced in a study of T cell responses to AZD1222 COVID-19 vaccine (dated by TCRdb to about 2021). In the paper's terms, the time point label means: baseline before first vaccination. Libraries came from the immunoSEQ multiplex PCR assay. Not all clones reach the TCRdb copy of this immuneACCESS table, which keeps in-frame sequences only. Checked studies attribute under half of the gap to unresolved V genes and leave the rest unexplained. The sample table shows approximately 160,000 clones, and 85% to 95% are seen once. The ten biggest clones cover roughly 1% of the sample. Sample: peripheral blood, taken on day 0 of AZD1222 vaccination. The receptors come from an adult in good health.

The J gene is TRBJ1-3, the V gene TRBV3-1 (or the pseudogene TRBV3-2); no definite D call. Germline CDR1 LGHDT, CDR2 YNNKEL (reference sequence). CDR3 length: 13 residues. Trimming took off 8 bases at V and 3 bases at J, with 11 bases between the two ends. The DNA for the CDR3 is TGTGCCAGCGGGGATAATGGTGGAAACACCATATATTTT. Translated, it gives CASGDNGGNTIYF.

The rearrangement joins TRBV12-3 or TRBV12-4 to TRBJ1-2; D unclear. V was cut by 3 bases and J by 4 bases, with 9 bases left in between. The CDR3 consists of 13 residues. This CDR3 reads CASSFVKGYGYTF. The CDR3 DNA sequence: TGTGCCAGCAGTTTTGTGAAGGGCTATGGCTACACCTTC.

In its sample, this clone was seen once. The chain has TRBV18 and TRBJ2-4; the match to TRBD1 covers 8 bases. The CDR3 runs 13 residues. V lost 9 bases to trimming and J lost 6 bases; unmatched junction nucleotides: 7. The germline CDR1 and CDR2 sequences are KGHSH and LQKENI. This CDR3 reads CASLGDRGNIQYF. The CDR3 DNA sequence: TGTGCCAGTTTAGGAGACAGGGGAAACATTCAGTACTTC.

The chain is built from TRBV4-2 and TRBJ2-2, with 16 bases fitting TRBD2. V trimming: 4 bases; J trimming: 1 base; junction bases outside the gene matches: 12. This CDR3 region has 21 residues. Germline V lookup: CDR1 LGHNA, CDR2 YNFKEQ. CDR3 bases: TGTGCCAGCAGCCCCACCGCCGGGACTAGCGGGGGGGCAGGGAACACCGGGGAGCTGTTTTTT. Its protein is CASSPTAGTSGGAGNTGELFF.